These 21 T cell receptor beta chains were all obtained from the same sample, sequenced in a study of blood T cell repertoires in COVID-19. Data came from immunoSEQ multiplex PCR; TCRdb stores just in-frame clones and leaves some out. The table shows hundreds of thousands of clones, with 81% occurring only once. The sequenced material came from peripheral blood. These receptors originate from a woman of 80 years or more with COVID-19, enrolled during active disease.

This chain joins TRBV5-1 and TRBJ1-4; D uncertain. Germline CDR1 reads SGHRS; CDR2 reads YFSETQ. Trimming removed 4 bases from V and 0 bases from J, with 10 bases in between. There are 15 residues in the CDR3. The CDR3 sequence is CASSPTGSTNEKLFF. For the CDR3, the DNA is TGCGCCAGCAGCCCCACGGGATCAACTAATGAAAAACTGTTTTTT.

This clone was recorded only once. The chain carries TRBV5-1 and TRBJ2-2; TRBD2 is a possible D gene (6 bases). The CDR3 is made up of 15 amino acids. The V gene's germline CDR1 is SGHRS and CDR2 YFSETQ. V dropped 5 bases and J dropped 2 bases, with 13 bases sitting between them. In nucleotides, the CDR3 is TGCGCCAGCAGAACCGGGACTTCCAACACCGGGGAGCTGTTTTTT. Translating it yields CASRTGTSNTGELFF.

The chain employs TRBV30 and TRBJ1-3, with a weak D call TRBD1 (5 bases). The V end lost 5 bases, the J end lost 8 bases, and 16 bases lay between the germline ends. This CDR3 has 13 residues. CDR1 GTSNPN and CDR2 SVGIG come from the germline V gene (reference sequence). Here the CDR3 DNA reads TGTGCCTGGGGCTGGGGGGACGGGCACACCATATATTTT. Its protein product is CAWGWGDGHTIYF.

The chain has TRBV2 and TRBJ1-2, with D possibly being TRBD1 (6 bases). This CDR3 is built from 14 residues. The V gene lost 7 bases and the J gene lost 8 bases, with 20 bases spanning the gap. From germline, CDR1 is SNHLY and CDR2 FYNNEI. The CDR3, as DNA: TGTGCCAGCACCCTCGGGGGGGGGCCTAAGGGCTACACCTTC. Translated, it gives CASTLGGGPKGYTF.

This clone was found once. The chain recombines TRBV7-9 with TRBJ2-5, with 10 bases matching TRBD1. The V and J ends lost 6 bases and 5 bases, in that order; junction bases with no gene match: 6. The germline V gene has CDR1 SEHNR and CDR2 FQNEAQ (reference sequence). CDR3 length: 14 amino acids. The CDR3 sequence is CASRRTGGWETQYF. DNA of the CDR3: TGTGCCAGCAGACGGACAGGGGGTTGGGAGACCCAGTACTTC.

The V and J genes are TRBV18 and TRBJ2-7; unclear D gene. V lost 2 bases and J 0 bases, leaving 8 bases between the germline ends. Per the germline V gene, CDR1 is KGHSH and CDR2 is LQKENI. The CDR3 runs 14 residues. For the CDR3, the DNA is TGTGCCAGCTCACCAGGAACAGCCTCCTACGAGCAGTACTTC. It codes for CASSPGTASYEQYF. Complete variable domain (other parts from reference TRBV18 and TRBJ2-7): NAGVMQNPRHLVRRRGQEARLRCSPMKGHSHVYWYRQLPEEGLKFMVYLQKENIIDESGMPKERFSAEFPKEGPSILRIQQVVRGDSAAYFCASSPGTASYEQYFGPGTRLTVT.

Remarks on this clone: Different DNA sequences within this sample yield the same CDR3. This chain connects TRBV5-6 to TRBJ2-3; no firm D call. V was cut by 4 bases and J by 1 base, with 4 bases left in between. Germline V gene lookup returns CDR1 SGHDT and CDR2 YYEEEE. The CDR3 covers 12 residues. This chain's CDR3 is CASSRGTDTQYF. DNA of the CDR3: TGTGCCAGCAGCCGCGGCACAGATACGCAGTATTTT.

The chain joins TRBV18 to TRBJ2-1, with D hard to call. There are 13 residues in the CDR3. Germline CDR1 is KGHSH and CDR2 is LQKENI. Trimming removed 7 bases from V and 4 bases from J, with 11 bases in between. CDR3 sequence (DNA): TGTGCCAGCTTGGCTCAGGCTTACAATGAGCAGTTCTTC. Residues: CASLAQAYNEQFF. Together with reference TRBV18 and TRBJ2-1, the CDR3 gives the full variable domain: NAGVMQNPRHLVRRRGQEARLRCSPMKGHSHVYWYRQLPEEGLKFMVYLQKENIIDESGMPKERFSAEFPKEGPSILRIQQVVRGDSAAYFCASLAQAYNEQFFGPGTRLTVL.

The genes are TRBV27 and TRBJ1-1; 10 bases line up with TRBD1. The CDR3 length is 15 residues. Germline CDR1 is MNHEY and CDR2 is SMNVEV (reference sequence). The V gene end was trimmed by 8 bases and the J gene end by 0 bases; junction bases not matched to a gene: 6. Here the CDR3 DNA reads TGTGCCAGCCGGACAGGGGGACTAATGAACACTGAAGCTTTCTTT. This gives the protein CASRTGGLMNTEAFF.

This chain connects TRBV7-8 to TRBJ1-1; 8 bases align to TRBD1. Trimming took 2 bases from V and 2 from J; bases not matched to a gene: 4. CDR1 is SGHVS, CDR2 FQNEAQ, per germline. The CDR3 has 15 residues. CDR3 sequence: CASSLIQGVNTEAFF. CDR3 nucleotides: TGTGCCAGCAGCTTAATACAGGGGGTAAACACTGAAGCTTTCTTT.

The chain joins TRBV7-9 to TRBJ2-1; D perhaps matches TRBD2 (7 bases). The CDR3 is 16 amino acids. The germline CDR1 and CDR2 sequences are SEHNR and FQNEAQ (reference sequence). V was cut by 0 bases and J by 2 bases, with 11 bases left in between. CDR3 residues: CASSLAGGDTYNEQFF. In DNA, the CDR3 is TGTGCCAGCAGCTTAGCGGGAGGGGACACCTACAATGAGCAGTTCTTC.

The CDR3 DNA follows: TGTGCCAGCAGCTTAGGGGCAGGGCCCGTCTACGAGCAGTACTTC. Translated, it gives CASSLGAGPVYEQYF. V and J are TRBV7-2 and TRBJ2-7, with D possibly TRBD1 on 5 matching bases. CDR1 is SGHTA, CDR2 FQGNSA, per germline. The CDR3 is 15 amino acids. V was clipped by 1 base and J by 3 bases, with 13 bases between them.

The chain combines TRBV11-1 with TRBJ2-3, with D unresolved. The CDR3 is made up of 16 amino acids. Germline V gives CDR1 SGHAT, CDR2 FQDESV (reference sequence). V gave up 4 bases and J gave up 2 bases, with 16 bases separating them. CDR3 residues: CASSYDGSLITDTQYF. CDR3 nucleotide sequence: TGTGCCAGCAGCTACGACGGGTCCCTGATCACAGATACGCAGTATTTT.

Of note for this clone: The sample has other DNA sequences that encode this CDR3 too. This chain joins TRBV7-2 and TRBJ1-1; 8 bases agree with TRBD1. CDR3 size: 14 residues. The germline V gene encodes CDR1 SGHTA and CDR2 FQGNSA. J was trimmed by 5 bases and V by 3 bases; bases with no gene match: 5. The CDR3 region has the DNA TGTGCCAGCAGCTTTGACAGGGGAAATACTGAAGCTTTCTTT. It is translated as CASSFDRGNTEAFF.

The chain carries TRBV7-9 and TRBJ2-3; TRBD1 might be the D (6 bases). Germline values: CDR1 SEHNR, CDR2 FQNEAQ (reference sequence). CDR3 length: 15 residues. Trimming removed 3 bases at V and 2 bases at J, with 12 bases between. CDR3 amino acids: CASSLDSLHTDTQYF. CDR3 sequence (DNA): TGTGCCAGCAGCTTGGACAGCCTCCACACAGATACGCAGTATTTT.

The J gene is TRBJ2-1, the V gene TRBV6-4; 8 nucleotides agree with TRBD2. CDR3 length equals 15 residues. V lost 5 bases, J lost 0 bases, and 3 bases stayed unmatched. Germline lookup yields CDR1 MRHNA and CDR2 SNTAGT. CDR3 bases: TGTGCCAGCAGTACGGGGGGGAGCTCCTACAATGAGCAGTTCTTC. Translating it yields CASSTGGSSYNEQFF.

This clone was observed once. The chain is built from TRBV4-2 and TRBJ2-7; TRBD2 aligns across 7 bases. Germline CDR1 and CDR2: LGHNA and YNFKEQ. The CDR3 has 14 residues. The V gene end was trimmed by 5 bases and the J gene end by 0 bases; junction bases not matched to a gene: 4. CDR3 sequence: CASSSRDYSYEQYF. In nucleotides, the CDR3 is TGTGCCAGCAGCTCCCGGGACTACTCCTACGAGCAGTACTTC.

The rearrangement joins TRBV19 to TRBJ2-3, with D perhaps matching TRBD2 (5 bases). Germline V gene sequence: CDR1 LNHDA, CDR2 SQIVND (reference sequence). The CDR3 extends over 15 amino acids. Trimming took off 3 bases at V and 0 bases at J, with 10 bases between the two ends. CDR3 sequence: CASSIRRASTDTQYF. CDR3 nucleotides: TGTGCCAGTAGTATTAGGCGGGCTAGCACAGATACGCAGTATTTT.

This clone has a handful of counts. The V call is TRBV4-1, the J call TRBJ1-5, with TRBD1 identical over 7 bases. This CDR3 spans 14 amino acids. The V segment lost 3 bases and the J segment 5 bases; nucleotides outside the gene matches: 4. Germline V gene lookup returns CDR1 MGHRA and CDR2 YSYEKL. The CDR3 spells CASSQTTGDQPQHF. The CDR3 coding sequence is TGCGCCAGCAGCCAGACTACAGGGGATCAGCCCCAGCATTTT.

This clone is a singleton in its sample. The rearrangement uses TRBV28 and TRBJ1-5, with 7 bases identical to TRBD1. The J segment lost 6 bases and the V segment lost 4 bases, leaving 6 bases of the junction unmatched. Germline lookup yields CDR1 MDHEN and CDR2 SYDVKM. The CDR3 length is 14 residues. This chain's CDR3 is CASSSEGAAQPQHF. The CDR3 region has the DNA TGTGCCAGCAGTTCCGAGGGGGCGGCTCAGCCCCAGCATTTT.

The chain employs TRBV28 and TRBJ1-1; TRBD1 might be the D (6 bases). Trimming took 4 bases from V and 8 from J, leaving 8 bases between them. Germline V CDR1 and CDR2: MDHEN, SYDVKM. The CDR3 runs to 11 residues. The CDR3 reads CASSSGDEAFF. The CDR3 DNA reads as TGTGCCAGCAGTTCAGGGGACGAAGCTTTCTTT.